This T cell receptor beta chain is drawn from a study of liver allograft versus peripheral blood T cells. Study-level background: Recipients' peripheral blood served as the comparator for T cell receptor repertoires in transplanted livers. Overall study results and limits: Liver allograft repertoires of T cell receptors reportedly diverged from peripheral blood repertoires.

Comment on this clonotype: Antigen unknown.

TCRdb re-called the reads with MiXCR, one entry per CDR3 protein. The sample includes 13,000 or so distinct CDR3 sequences, 15% to 20% of them seen just once. The sequence was obtained from a human patient who had a liver transplant. Some T cells may trace back to the graft donor.

This CDR3 is CASSSVPGQGSRTEAFF. CDR3 in DNA: TGTGCCAGCAGCTCCGTCCCGGGACAGGGATCGCGGACTGAAGCTTTCTTT. J is TRBJ1-1 and V is TRBV28, with 9 bases that match TRBD1. V shed 6 bases and J 5 bases; nucleotides not matched to a gene: 16. This CDR3 has 17 amino acids. Germline V gene sequence: CDR1 MDHEN, CDR2 SYDVKM.